The sequence of this T cell receptor beta chain was determined in a study of human T cells and chemical hapten exposure. Time point noted: healthy volunteer bleed at 2 weeks. The starting material, unfractionated whole blood, was used for total RNA extraction. Whole-study findings and limits: Counts of TCRs above 1 in 1000 frequency stayed unchanged with DPC sensitization.

In its sample, this clonotype was seen a few times. Its antigen is still unknown. CDR3 length: 15 residues. Germline V gene data show CDR1 as MDHEN and CDR2 as SYDVKM. Losses at the gene ends were 1 base for V and 3 bases for J; bases not matched to a gene: 6. TCRdb re-derived calls from the RACE reads in MiXCR, one entry per CDR3 protein. The data show tens of thousands of distinct CDR3 sequences, with just under 9% seen just once and about 3% held by the top ten. The source material was whole blood. The chain is built from TRBV28 and TRBJ2-7, with TRBD1 matching over 7 bases. The clonotype comes from a female donor in good health. Some clones in this sample may be carry-over from other donors' samples. DNA of the CDR3: TGTGCCAGCAGTTTATTGGGGGACAGCCTCTACGAGCAGTACTTC. Its protein is CASSLLGDSLYEQYF. Full variable domain (remainder filled in from reference TRBV28 and TRBJ2-7): DVKVTQSSRYLVKRTGEKVFLECVQDMDHENMFWYRQDPGLGLRLIYFSYDVKMKEKGDIPEGYSVSREKKERFSLILESASTNQTSMYLCASSLLGDSLYEQYFGPGTRLTVT.